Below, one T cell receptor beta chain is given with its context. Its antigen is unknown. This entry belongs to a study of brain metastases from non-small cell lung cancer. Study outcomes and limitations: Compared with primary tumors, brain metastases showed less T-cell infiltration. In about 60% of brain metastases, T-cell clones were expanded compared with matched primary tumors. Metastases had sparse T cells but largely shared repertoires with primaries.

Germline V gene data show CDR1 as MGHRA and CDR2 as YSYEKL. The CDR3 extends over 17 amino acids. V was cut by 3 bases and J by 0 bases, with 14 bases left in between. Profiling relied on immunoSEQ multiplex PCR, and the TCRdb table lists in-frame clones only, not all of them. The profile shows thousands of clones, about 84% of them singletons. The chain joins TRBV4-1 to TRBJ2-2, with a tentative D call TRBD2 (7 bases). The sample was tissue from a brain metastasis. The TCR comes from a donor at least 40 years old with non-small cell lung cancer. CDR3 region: CASSHTRGASNTGELFF. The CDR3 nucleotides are TGCGCCAGCAGCCATACCCGGGGGGCCTCGAACACCGGGGAGCTGTTTTTT.